This is a list of T cell receptor beta chains from one sample in a study of human T cells and chemical hapten exposure. TCRdb independently ran MiXCR on the RACE reads; one entry per CDR3 protein. Altogether approximately 370,000 distinct CDR3 sequences are present, around 5.5% being singletons, with the ten largest covering roughly 8.2%. The source was whole blood, collected in connection with sensitization to the hapten diphenylcyclopropenone (DPC). Source of these receptors: a woman younger than 30 with alopecia areata. Some clones in this sample may be carry-over from other donors' samples. Each CDR3 is given with its conserved first and last residue. D genes are given only for firm matches. Not all rows give a size; the values are once, few, many and, for expanded clones, a class.

V gene: TRBV7-2
D gene: TRBD2
J gene: TRBJ2-2
clone size: NA
CDR3 length: 17
CDR3 DNA: TGTGCCAGCAGCTTAGCCCCGGGACTAGCGGTGTACGGGGAGCTGTTTTTT
CDR3 protein: CASSLAPGLAVYGELFF

V gene: TRBV5-1
D gene: TRBD1
J gene: TRBJ2-5
clone size: NA
CDR3 length: 15
CDR3 DNA: TGCGCCAGCAGCTCACAACCAGGGGGCACGGAGACCCAGTACTTC
CDR3 protein: CASSSQPGGTETQYF

V gene: TRBV10-3
D gene: TRBD1
J gene: TRBJ2-5
clone size: NA
CDR3 length: 12
CDR3 DNA: TGTGCCACCAAGGGACAGGAAGAGACCCAGTACTTC
CDR3 protein: CATKGQEETQYF

V gene: TRBV6-2/TRBV6-3
D gene: TRBD2
J gene: TRBJ2-1
clone size: NA
CDR3 length: 18
CDR3 DNA: TGTGCCAGCAGTTACCCGACTAGCGGGGGGCTCTCCTACAATGAGCAGTTCTTC
CDR3 protein: CASSYPTSGGLSYNEQFF

V gene: TRBV6-2/TRBV6-3
D gene: NA
J gene: TRBJ2-3
clone size: few
CDR3 length: 14
CDR3 DNA: TGTGCCAGCACCCCCCGGCCTAGCGAAGATACGCAGTATTTT
CDR3 protein: CASTPRPSEDTQYF

V gene: TRBV4-1
D gene: NA
J gene: TRBJ1-1
clone size: many
CDR3 length: 13
CDR3 DNA: TGCGCCAGCAGCCAATTTGCGAGGGGTGAAGCTTTCTTT
CDR3 protein: CASSQFARGEAFF

V gene: TRBV16
D gene: NA
J gene: TRBJ1-2
clone size: many
CDR3 length: 16
CDR3 DNA: TGTGCCAGCAGCCAATCAGTCCCCTCAGCTAACTATGGCTACACCTTC
CDR3 protein: CASSQSVPSANYGYTF

V gene: TRBV20-1
D gene: NA
J gene: TRBJ2-1
clone size: few
CDR3 length: 17
CDR3 DNA: TGCAGTGCCAATCCGGACAGCTCAAATTTTTCTTACAATGAGCAGTTCTTC
CDR3 protein: CSANPDSSNFSYNEQFF

V gene: TRBV5-4
D gene: NA
J gene: TRBJ2-1
clone size: many
CDR3 length: 13
CDR3 DNA: TGTGCCAGCAGACCCGACGGGGACAATGAGCAGTTCTTC
CDR3 protein: CASRPDGDNEQFF

V gene: TRBV10-3
D gene: NA
J gene: TRBJ2-7
clone size: many
CDR3 length: 13
CDR3 DNA: TGTGCCATCAGTGAGTCGGTTAATTACGAGCAGTACTTC
CDR3 protein: CAISESVNYEQYF

V gene: TRBV28
D gene: NA
J gene: TRBJ1-5
clone size: NA
CDR3 length: 13
CDR3 DNA: TGTGCCAGCACCTCCCCCAGCGATCAGCCCCAGCATTTT
CDR3 protein: CASTSPSDQPQHF

V gene: TRBV28
D gene: NA
J gene: TRBJ1-2
clone size: many
CDR3 length: 16
CDR3 DNA: TGTGCCAGCAGCCGGAGGGGGTTGAGGGCTAACTATGGCTACACCTTC
CDR3 protein: CASSRRGLRANYGYTF

V gene: TRBV7-2
D gene: NA
J gene: TRBJ2-7
clone size: few
CDR3 length: 13
CDR3 DNA: TGTGCCAGCAGCCCAAGACAGGCCTACGAGCAGTACTTC
CDR3 protein: CASSPRQAYEQYF

V gene: TRBV4-2
D gene: TRBD2
J gene: TRBJ2-1
clone size: NA
CDR3 length: 18
CDR3 DNA: TGTGCCAGCCGAAGAGGGACTAGCGGGGAGCCGTCCTACAATGAGCAGTTCTTC
CDR3 protein: CASRRGTSGEPSYNEQFF

V gene: TRBV4-2
D gene: TRBD1
J gene: TRBJ2-1
clone size: many
CDR3 length: 15
CDR3 DNA: TGTGCCAGCAGCCAAGGGCAGGGGGCGGTGAGTGAGCAGTTCTTC
CDR3 protein: CASSQGQGAVSEQFF

V gene: TRBV2
D gene: TRBD1
J gene: TRBJ2-5
clone size: many
CDR3 length: 14
CDR3 DNA: TGTGCCAGCGCAGGGGGTCTTTTGGAAGAGACCCAGTACTTC
CDR3 protein: CASAGGLLEETQYF

V gene: TRBV4-3
D gene: NA
J gene: TRBJ1-5
clone size: few
CDR3 length: 15
CDR3 DNA: TGCGCCAGCAGCCAAGACAGGGGCACTATTCAGCCCCAGCATTTT
CDR3 protein: CASSQDRGTIQPQHF

V gene: TRBV6-5
D gene: NA
J gene: TRBJ2-3
clone size: many
CDR3 length: 15
CDR3 DNA: TGTGCCAGCAGTTACTCTCATGGGGCGACAGATACGCAGTATTTT
CDR3 protein: CASSYSHGATDTQYF

V gene: TRBV10-3
D gene: TRBD2
J gene: TRBJ2-3
clone size: NA
CDR3 length: 14
CDR3 DNA: TGTGCCATCAGCCTTAGCGGGAGTGGAGATACGCAGTATTTT
CDR3 protein: CAISLSGSGDTQYF

V gene: TRBV5-1
D gene: NA
J gene: TRBJ2-5
clone size: NA
CDR3 length: 12
CDR3 DNA: TGCGCCAGCAGCTTCACAGGGTTGACCCAGTACTTC
CDR3 protein: CASSFTGLTQYF

V gene: TRBV5-6
D gene: TRBD2
J gene: TRBJ2-3
clone size: NA
CDR3 length: 17
CDR3 DNA: TGTGCCAGCAGCTTGGCCCTCTCGCGGGGGAGCACAGATACGCAGTATTTT
CDR3 protein: CASSLALSRGSTDTQYF

V gene: TRBV10-3
D gene: NA
J gene: TRBJ1-1
clone size: NA
CDR3 length: 12
CDR3 DNA: TGTGCCTCAAACCCCGGGGACACTGAAGCTTTCTTT
CDR3 protein: CASNPGDTEAFF

V gene: TRBV7-2
D gene: NA
J gene: TRBJ2-6
clone size: NA
CDR3 length: 17
CDR3 DNA: TGTGCCAGCAGCTTCTCGGGACTCCGCTCTGGGGCCAACGTCCTGACTTTC
CDR3 protein: CASSFSGLRSGANVLTF

V gene: TRBV27
D gene: NA
J gene: TRBJ2-3
clone size: NA
CDR3 length: 13
CDR3 DNA: TGTGCCAGCAGTTTATCGCGGAAAGATACGCAGTATTTT
CDR3 protein: CASSLSRKDTQYF

V gene: TRBV27
D gene: TRBD1
J gene: TRBJ2-7
clone size: many
CDR3 length: 14
CDR3 DNA: TGTGCCAGCGGTAAACAGGGGGCCCTATACGAGCAGTACTTC
CDR3 protein: CASGKQGALYEQYF

V gene: TRBV20-1
D gene: NA
J gene: TRBJ1-4
clone size: few
CDR3 length: 14
CDR3 DNA: TGCAGTGCTAGAGGACAGGTCGATAATGAAAAACTGTTTTTT
CDR3 protein: CSARGQVDNEKLFF

V gene: TRBV28
D gene: TRBD1
J gene: TRBJ2-7
clone size: many
CDR3 length: 14
CDR3 DNA: TGTGCCAGCAGTTCTGGGACAGTTTACTACGAGCAGTACTTC
CDR3 protein: CASSSGTVYYEQYF

V gene: TRBV6-5
D gene: NA
J gene: TRBJ1-2
clone size: many
CDR3 length: 15
CDR3 DNA: TGTGCCAGCAGTTACGAACGGGGGATTTACTATGGCTACACCTTC
CDR3 protein: CASSYERGIYYGYTF

V gene: TRBV3-1
D gene: NA
J gene: TRBJ2-5
clone size: few
CDR3 length: 14
CDR3 DNA: TGTGCCAGCAGCCAAGTATGGGGGGAAGAGACCCAGTACTTC
CDR3 protein: CASSQVWGEETQYF

V gene: TRBV9
D gene: NA
J gene: TRBJ2-3
clone size: many
CDR3 length: 13
CDR3 DNA: TGTGCCAGCAGCCCCTCTGAGCCAGATACGCAGTATTTT
CDR3 protein: CASSPSEPDTQYF

V gene: TRBV2
D gene: NA
J gene: TRBJ2-3
clone size: many
CDR3 length: 14
CDR3 DNA: TGTGCCAGCAGCGACGATCCTAGCACAGATACGCAGTATTTT
CDR3 protein: CASSDDPSTDTQYF

V gene: TRBV5-5
D gene: NA
J gene: TRBJ1-2
clone size: NA
CDR3 length: 14
CDR3 DNA: TGTGCCAGCAGCTTGGCAGGGCGTAACTATGGCTACACCTTC
CDR3 protein: CASSLAGRNYGYTF

V gene: TRBV7-2
D gene: TRBD2
J gene: TRBJ2-3
clone size: many
CDR3 length: 15
CDR3 DNA: TGTGCCAGCAGCTTAGCGGGCGGGGGGTTGGATACGCAGTATTTT
CDR3 protein: CASSLAGGGLDTQYF

V gene: TRBV20-1
D gene: TRBD2
J gene: TRBJ2-3
clone size: many
CDR3 length: 16
CDR3 DNA: TGCAGTGCTAGAGTTCCGAACGGGGGGAACACAGATACGCAGTATTTT
CDR3 protein: CSARVPNGGNTDTQYF

V gene: TRBV6-8
D gene: TRBD2
J gene: TRBJ2-3
clone size: few
CDR3 length: 18
CDR3 DNA: TGTGCCAGCAGTCCTAGCTTCTCTAGCGGCAATAACACAGATACGCAGTATTTT
CDR3 protein: CASSPSFSSGNNTDTQYF

V gene: TRBV20-1
D gene: TRBD1
J gene: TRBJ2-1
clone size: few
CDR3 length: 17
CDR3 DNA: TGCAGTGCAGCTACGGGACAGGGGGCCTACTCCTACAATGAGCAGTTCTTC
CDR3 protein: CSAATGQGAYSYNEQFF

V gene: TRBV2
D gene: NA
J gene: TRBJ2-2
clone size: NA
CDR3 length: 13
CDR3 DNA: TGTGCCAGCAGAGAGGTGAACACCGGGGAGCTGTTTTTT
CDR3 protein: CASREVNTGELFF

V gene: TRBV2
D gene: NA
J gene: TRBJ2-7
clone size: few
CDR3 length: 14
CDR3 DNA: TGTGCCAGCGGAGGTTCCACTTCCACGAGCGAGCAGTACTTC
CDR3 protein: CASGGSTSTSEQYF

V gene: TRBV28
D gene: NA
J gene: TRBJ1-4
clone size: NA
CDR3 length: 13
CDR3 DNA: TGTGCCAGCAGTTTACATGGGGCTGTCGGACTGTTTTTT
CDR3 protein: CASSLHGAVGLFF

V gene: TRBV3-1
D gene: NA
J gene: TRBJ1-5
clone size: many
CDR3 length: 15
CDR3 DNA: TGTGCCAGCAGCCAAGAGGAAGGGGTAGGGCAGCCCCAGCATTTT
CDR3 protein: CASSQEEGVGQPQHF

V gene: TRBV12-3/TRBV12-4
D gene: NA
J gene: TRBJ2-5
clone size: NA
CDR3 length: 15
CDR3 DNA: TGTGCCAGCAGTTTTAGAGTGGGGCTCCAAGAGACCCAGTACTTC
CDR3 protein: CASSFRVGLQETQYF